This paragraph covers one T cell receptor beta chain sequence. This specimen comes from a study of blood T cell repertoires in COVID-19. In the study overall: Samples taken during acute and convalescent COVID-19 were collected in the United States, Italy and Spain. T cells, B-cell-depleted T cells, or PBMCs provided the cDNA or gDNA that served as material.

TCRdb's table, derived via immunoSEQ multiplex PCR, lists solely in-frame clones and lacks some. Of 100,000 to 150,000 clones detected, about 80% appear once; the ten largest clones hold about an eighth. This receptor was taken from a man in his fifties or sixties with acute or convalescent COVID-19. The specimen was peripheral blood.

The CDR3: CASSLKGRAGVRETQYF. CDR3 DNA sequence: TGTGCCAGCAGCTTAAAGGGGCGGGCAGGGGTCCGAGAGACCCAGTACTTC. The chain recombines TRBV7-3 with TRBJ2-5, with D perhaps TRBD1 (6 bases). Per the germline V gene, CDR1 is SGHTA and CDR2 is FQGTGA. The V end was cut by 1 base, the J end by 4 bases, with 19 bases between. This CDR3 spans 17 amino acids.